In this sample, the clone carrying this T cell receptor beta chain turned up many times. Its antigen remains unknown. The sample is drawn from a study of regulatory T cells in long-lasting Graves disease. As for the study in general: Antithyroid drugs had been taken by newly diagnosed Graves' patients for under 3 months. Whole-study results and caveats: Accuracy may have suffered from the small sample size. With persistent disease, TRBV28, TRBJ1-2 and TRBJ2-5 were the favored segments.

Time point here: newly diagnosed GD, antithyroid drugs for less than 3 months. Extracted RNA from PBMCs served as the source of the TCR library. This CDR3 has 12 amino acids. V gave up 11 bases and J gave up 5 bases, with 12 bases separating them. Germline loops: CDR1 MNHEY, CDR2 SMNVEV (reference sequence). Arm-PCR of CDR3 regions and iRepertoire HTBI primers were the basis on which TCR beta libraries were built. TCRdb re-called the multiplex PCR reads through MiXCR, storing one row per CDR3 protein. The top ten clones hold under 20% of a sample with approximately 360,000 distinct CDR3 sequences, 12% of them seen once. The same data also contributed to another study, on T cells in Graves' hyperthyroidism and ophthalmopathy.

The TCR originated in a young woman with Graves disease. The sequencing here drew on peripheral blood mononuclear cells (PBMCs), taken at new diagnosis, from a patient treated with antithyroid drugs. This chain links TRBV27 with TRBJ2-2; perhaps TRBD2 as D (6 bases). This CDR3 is CAGGTGTGELFF. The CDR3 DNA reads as TGTGCCGGCGGGACGGGAACCGGGGAGCTGTTTTTT.